This T cell receptor beta chain was captured in a study of identical twins listed by TCRdb under 2016. In terms of the full investigation: To test whether fetal clonotypes persist, this study deep-sequenced TCR alpha and beta repertoires from monozygotic twins, from unrelated adults of various ages, and from cord blood. To rule out contamination, the twin experiments were replicated at different times with different library preparation protocols. What the study reported, not specific to this receptor: Fewer insertions were carried by abundant cord blood beta clonotypes, a similar but weaker trend appeared in young adult naive repertoires, and no such trend appeared in memory repertoires. Invariant T cells such as MAIT and iNKT could partly confound zero-insertion analyses, although diverse VJ usage argued against such confounding for most clonotypes. Because the same donors could not be followed over many years, the conclusions depended on cross-sectional statistical analysis. Compared with coincidental sharing between unrelated individuals, an excess of low generation-probability sequences was observed among out-of-frame TCR alpha sequences shared between twins. Excess twin sharing in beta out-of-frame sequences was weaker because fewer shared sequences lowered the signal-to-noise ratio. Recombination models systematically underestimated out-of-frame TCR alpha sharing in monozygotic twins but agreed with sharing between unrelated individuals.

V and J are trimmed by 5 bases and 6 bases, and the gene matches miss 11 bases of the junction. Spanning cysteine to phenylalanine, the CDR3 consists of 17 amino acids. Only the CDR3 DNA stays, 51 bases, in frame from base 1. As encoded in the germline V gene, CDR1 is KGHDR while CDR2 is SFDVKD. Only healthy Caucasian donors were included. Library preparation employed 5' RACE. Sequencing used an Illumina HiSeq 2000. A universal primer binding site was added through template switching, and the final cDNA carried a unique molecular identifier so that TCR cDNA molecules could be counted accurately. Specific primers in the conserved constant-segment region were used to synthesize first-strand cDNA for the TCR alpha and beta chains. Each cDNA library was double barcoded, with a SMART-Mk sample barcode plus Illumina barcodes, to control for contamination. TruSeq adapter sequences along with Illumina sample barcodes were introduced in two successive PCR steps. Sequencing of the TCR alpha and beta cDNA libraries was done on the Illumina HiSeq platform using custom primers. In the source study's methods: Raw reads were processed with MiGEC to extract unique molecular identifiers, and MiXCR was used to determine CDR3 positions. For each individual, recombination models were inferred using an EM algorithm with the repgenHMM and IGoR tools. The analysis of shared clonotypes was done with the tcR package in R, with sharing normalized by the product of cloneset sizes. To study raw recombination without the effects of thymic and clonal selection, out-of-frame nonproductive sequences were analyzed. Starting from the raw public reads, TCRdb applied fastp trimming at Q25, assembled clones with MiXCR and retained in-frame beta chains. CDR3 protein sequences are deduplicated, and each keeps its most common genes and DNA. The V and J calls follow TCRdb's processing rather than the paper's. The sample has 1.5 million to 2 million distinct CDR3 sequences on record, about 32% of them singletons. 0.27% of the sample rests with the top ten.

This clonotype was seen more than once but under ten times. Its antigen has not been determined. It has no much larger one-base neighbor in the sample; base qualities were not kept. The receptor's source is a newborn girl in good health. This receptor chain uses TRBV24-1 and TRBJ2-2; 10 bases in between match TRBD1. The sequencing input was cord blood. Read as DNA, the sequence is TGTGCCACCAGTGGCCCCCGGGACAGGGGTGTATCCGGGGAGCTGTTTTTT. This codes for CATSGPRDRGVSGELFF.